This TCR beta chain was captured by sequencing in a study of T-cell memory formation after mild COVID-19. General study findings and limits: The authors did not confirm SARS-CoV-2 specificity of second-wave clones peaking day 37. Shrinking CD4+ clones were chiefly CM and EM; CD8+ ones were chiefly EMRA. Clones that shrank (day 15 to 85) were balanced CD4/CD8, whereas later expanders leaned CD4+.

This clonotype was recorded a few times. The antigen is unknown. The CDR3 has 13 residues. Deletions cut 3 bases from V and 3 bases from J, with 6 bases between. Germline loops: CDR1 SEHNR, CDR2 FQNEAQ (reference sequence). Constant-segment primers and 5'RACE yielded cDNA libraries for TCR alpha and TCR beta, each carrying sample barcodes and UMIs. TCRdb ran MiXCR on the 5' RACE reads and lists one entry per CDR3 protein. The data show around 300,000 distinct CDR3 sequences, approximately 20% seen once. Sample: PBMCs or a T cell subset sorted from them (not recorded which). The V call is TRBV7-9, the J call TRBJ1-5, with D unresolved. The source is a man younger than 35 who had mild COVID-19 (a few samples of this study predate the infection). Cell type and time point are not known. The CDR3 is CASSLDPNQPQHF. The CDR3 region has the DNA TGTGCCAGCAGCTTGGACCCCAATCAGCCCCAGCATTTT. Full variable domain (rest looked up from reference TRBV7-9 and TRBJ1-5): DTGVSQNPRHKITKRGQNVTFRCDPISEHNRLYWYRQTLGQGPEFLTYFQNEAQLEKSRLLSDRFSAERPKGSFSTLEIQRTEQGDSAMYLCASSLDPNQPQHFGDGTRLSIL.